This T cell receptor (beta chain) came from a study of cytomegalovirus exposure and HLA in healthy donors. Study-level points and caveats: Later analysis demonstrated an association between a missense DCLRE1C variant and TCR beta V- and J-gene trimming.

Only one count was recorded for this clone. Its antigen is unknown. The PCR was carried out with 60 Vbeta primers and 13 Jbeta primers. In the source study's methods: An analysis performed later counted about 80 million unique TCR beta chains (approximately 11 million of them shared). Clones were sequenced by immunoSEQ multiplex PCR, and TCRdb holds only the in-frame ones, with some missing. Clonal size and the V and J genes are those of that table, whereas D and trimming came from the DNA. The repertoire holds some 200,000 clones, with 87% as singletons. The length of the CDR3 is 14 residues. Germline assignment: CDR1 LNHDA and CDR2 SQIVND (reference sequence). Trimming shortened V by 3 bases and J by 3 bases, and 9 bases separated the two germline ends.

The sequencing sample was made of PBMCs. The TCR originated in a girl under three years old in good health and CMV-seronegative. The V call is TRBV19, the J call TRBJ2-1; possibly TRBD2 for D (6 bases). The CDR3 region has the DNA TGTGCCAGTAGTATCGGGAGAGACTACAATGAGCAGTTCTTC. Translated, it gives CASSIGRDYNEQFF.